The clone carrying this TCR beta chain has only a few counts. Its specificity is not known. Documented time point: pre-sensitization, week 0. Treatment here: therapeutic diphenylcyclopropenone sensitization with weekly scalp DPC. Each donor was an alopecia patient between 18 and 70 years of age who qualified for DPC. This specimen comes from a study of human T cells and chemical hapten exposure. Study-wide results and limits: Relative to controls, expanded TCRs formed significantly more large CDR3 similarity clusters.

MiXCR was run by TCRdb on the RACE reads, yielding one entry per CDR3 protein. The data hold about 250,000 distinct CDR3 sequences, with just under 8% observed a single time. V trimming: 3 bases; J trimming: 6 bases; junction bases outside the gene matches: 9. The CDR3 has 15 residues. The V gene's germline CDR1 is DFQATT and CDR2 SNEGSKA (reference sequence). This receptor was obtained from a man younger than 30 with alopecia areata. Some clones in this sample may be carry-over from other donors' samples. Sequencing was performed on whole blood, taken in connection with sensitization to the hapten diphenylcyclopropenone (DPC). This rearrangement joins TRBV20-1 to TRBJ2-5; 11 bases match TRBD2. The CDR3 loop reads CSASPTSGAWKTQYF. For the CDR3, the DNA is TGCAGTGCTAGCCCGACTAGCGGGGCCTGGAAGACCCAGTACTTC.